Presented here are 24 T cell receptor beta chains from one specimen sequenced in a study of blood T cells in healthy people across ages. The authors ran a second PCR of 7 to 11 cycles using a sample-barcoded 5' primer and a J-beta primer mix. One entry per CDR3 protein, called by TCRdb with MiXCR from the 5' RACE reads. Among roughly 500,000 distinct CDR3 sequences listed, more than 20% were seen once. These records were also assigned to another study, of T cells of mothers and their children.

Sequencing was done on a sample of blood. The receptors derive from a boy younger than 18 in good health.

The table lists this clonotype with a few counts. The chain uses TRBV6-5 and TRBJ1-2, with D possibly being TRBD1 (6 bases). From germline, CDR1 is MNHEY and CDR2 SVGAGI. This CDR3 has 17 residues. Trimming took off 1 base at V and 3 bases at J, with 18 bases between the two ends. CDR3: CASSYWKGPRGHYGYTF. The CDR3 DNA follows: TGTGCCAGCAGTTACTGGAAGGGACCCCGGGGGCACTATGGCTACACCTTC.

This chain uses TRBV9 with TRBJ2-3; a weak D match, TRBD2 (5 bases). The CDR3 sequence is 16 residues long. Trimming shortened V by 0 bases and J by 4 bases, and 15 bases separated the two germline ends. The V gene's germline CDR1 is SGDLS and CDR2 YYNGEE. Here the CDR3 reads CASSVDLARSADTQYF. The CDR3 coding sequence is TGTGCCAGCAGCGTAGATTTAGCGAGGAGCGCAGATACGCAGTATTTT.

This clonotype turned up a few times. The chain recombines TRBV7-3 with TRBJ2-3; TRBD2 matches 14 bases. The CDR3 covers 16 residues. The V and J ends lost 8 bases and 2 bases, in that order; junction bases with no gene match: 6. Germline assignment: CDR1 SGHTA and CDR2 FQGTGA. In DNA form, the CDR3 reads TGTGCCAGCGGACTAGCGGGAGGATTCGACACAGATACGCAGTATTTT. Translated, it gives CASGLAGGFDTDTQYF.

The rearrangement joins TRBV30 to TRBJ1-5, with a tentative D call TRBD1 (6 bases). V was clipped by 4 bases and J by 3 bases, with 7 bases between them. The CDR3 runs to 12 residues. CDR1 is GTSNPN and CDR2 is SVGIG in the germline V gene (reference sequence). In nucleotides, the CDR3 is TGTGCCTGGAACAGGGACAATCAGCCCCAGCATTTT. Translation: CAWNRDNQPQHF. Full variable domain (rest looked up from reference TRBV30 and TRBJ1-5): SQTIHQWPATLVQPVGSPLSLECTVEGTSNPNLYWYRQAAGRGLQLLFYSVGIGQISSEVPQNLSASRPQDRQFILSSKKLLLSDSGFYLCAWNRDNQPQHFGDGTRLSIL.

In its sample, this clonotype was seen a few times. V is TRBV27 and J is TRBJ1-1; D uncertain. The germline CDR1 and CDR2 sequences are MNHEY and SMNVEV (reference sequence). The CDR3 has 14 amino acids. The ends were cut back, 3 bases at V and 1 base at J, with 9 bases in the middle. DNA for the CDR3: TGTGCCAGCAGTTTTAGAACAGCGAACACTGAAGCTTTCTTT. Amino acid sequence: CASSFRTANTEAFF.

The rearrangement joins TRBV27 to TRBJ1-5, with D tentatively TRBD1 (5 bases). Trimming took 0 bases from V and 6 from J, leaving 6 bases between them. Per germline, CDR1 MNHEY and CDR2 SMNVEV (reference sequence). The CDR3 loop spans 13 amino acids. The CDR3 protein is CASSLSGVQPQHF. The CDR3, as DNA: TGTGCCAGCAGTTTATCAGGGGTTCAGCCCCAGCATTTT.

The chain recombines TRBV27 with TRBJ2-5; TRBD1 aligns across 7 bases. Trimming removed 3 bases from V and 6 bases from J; junction bases left unmatched: 13. The CDR3 contains 16 residues. Germline V gene sequence: CDR1 MNHEY, CDR2 SMNVEV (reference sequence). The CDR3 bases are TGTGCCAGCAGTTTGTGGGGACAGCCGGGACAACAGACCCAGTACTTC. Its translation: CASSLWGQPGQQTQYF.

This clonotype has more than one count but fewer than ten. J is TRBJ2-5 and V is TRBV24-1; a possible D gene is TRBD2 (5 bases). The better agreement between TRBJ2-7 and the DNA end casts doubt on the J call. CDR3 length: 15 residues. The germline V gene encodes CDR1 KGHDR and CDR2 SFDVKD. The CDR3 region has the DNA TGTGCCACCAGCGATCCGCCAGCGGCCGCCTACGAGCAGTACTTC. This sequence encodes CATSDPPAAAYEQYF.

About this clonotype: The conserved closing phenylalanine or tryptophan is absent in this CDR3, likely reflecting a read error. The chain is built from TRBV6-1 and TRBJ1-4; 8 bases agree with TRBD1. Trimming took 10 bases from V and 5 from J; bases not matched to a gene: 9. CDR1 is MNHNS and CDR2 is SASEGT in the germline V gene. The CDR3 length is 14 residues. CDR3 in amino acids: CATSDRGLNEKLFI. CDR3 coding DNA: TGTGCCACCTCAGACAGGGGCTTAAATGAAAAACTGTTTATT.

This clonotype has a count of ten or more. The chain joins TRBV28 to TRBJ1-5; 8 positions agree with TRBD1. Trimming cost V 7 bases and J 0 bases; bases outside gene matches: 5. There are 15 residues in the CDR3. CDR1 and CDR2 (germline): MDHEN, SYDVKM. The CDR3 here is CASNRQGFSNQPQHF. CDR3 in DNA: TGTGCCAGCAACCGACAGGGGTTTAGCAATCAGCCCCAGCATTTT. Together with reference TRBV28 and TRBJ1-5, the CDR3 gives the full variable domain: DVKVTQSSRYLVKRTGEKVFLECVQDMDHENMFWYRQDPGLGLRLIYFSYDVKMKEKGDIPEGYSVSREKKERFSLILESASTNQTSMYLCASNRQGFSNQPQHFGDGTRLSIL.

This clonotype was observed many times. The V gene is TRBV6-4, the J gene TRBJ2-1; D is possibly TRBD2 (6 bases). This CDR3 is built from 13 residues. In germline, CDR1 is MRHNA, CDR2 SNTAGT. The V gene lost 8 bases and the J gene lost 9 bases, with 17 bases spanning the gap. The CDR3 region has the DNA TGTGCCAGCTCGACTAGTTCGGAAGGTGAGCAGTTCTTC. This encodes CASSTSSEGEQFF.

This clonotype was observed a handful of times. The J gene is TRBJ2-5, the V gene TRBV7-2; possible D gene TRBD2, 5 bases. CDR1 is SGHTA and CDR2 is FQGNSA in the germline V gene. Trimming removed 5 bases at V and 3 bases at J, with 19 bases between. The CDR3 sequence is 16 residues long. The CDR3 spells CASSKRGLAPEETQYF. The DNA for the CDR3 is TGTGCCAGCAGCAAACGAGGGTTGGCCCCCGAAGAGACCCAGTACTTC.

The chain has TRBV11-2 and TRBJ1-4; D is undetermined. Per the germline V gene, CDR1 is SGHAT and CDR2 is FQNNGV. This CDR3 has 12 residues. The V and J ends lost 5 bases and 12 bases respectively, with 13 bases between them. In DNA form, the CDR3 reads TGTGCCAGCAGCGACCGCCCCGGGGAACTGTTTTTT. This codes for CASSDRPGELFF.

This clonotype showed up just a few times. The chain is built from TRBV12-3 or TRBV12-4 and TRBJ1-4; possibly TRBD1 for D (5 bases). The CDR3 totals 12 residues. Trimming cost V 8 bases and J 6 bases, with 10 bases left between them. The CDR3 region is CASGGLDEKLFF. The CDR3, as DNA: TGTGCCAGCGGGGGGTTGGATGAAAAACTGTTTTTT.

The table lists this clonotype with a few counts. This may be a read error: a much more frequent sequence differs by one nucleotide. The chain has TRBV7-3 and TRBJ2-2; possibly TRBD2 for D (6 bases). Germline CDR1 is SGHTA and CDR2 is FQGTGA. The CDR3 contains 15 residues. The CDR3 region has the DNA TGTGCCAGCAGCTTAAGCGCTAGCTCCGCCGGGGGGCTGTTTTTT. Translated, it gives CASSLSASSAGGLFF. The full variable domain, with the rest looked up from reference TRBV7-3 and TRBJ2-2, is GAGVSQTPSNKVTEKGKYVELRCDPISGHTALYWYRQSLGQGPEFLIYFQGTGAADDSGLPNDRFFAVRPEGSVSTLKIQRTERGDSAVYLCASSLSASSAGGLFFGEGSRLTVL.

The rearrangement links TRBV6-2 or TRBV6-3 to TRBJ1-2; TRBD1 agrees at 10 bases. Germline loops: CDR1 MNHEY, CDR2 SVGEGT. Trimming cost V 5 bases and J 2 bases; bases outside gene matches: 8. The CDR3 consists of 16 residues. The CDR3 coding sequence is TGTGCCAGCAGTCCGGGACAGGGGTCTGCCAACTATGGCTACACCTTC. Its protein product is CASSPGQGSANYGYTF.

This clonotype was seen only a few times. The rearrangement uses TRBV18 and TRBJ2-4; tentatively, D is TRBD2 (6 bases). CDR3 length: 15 amino acids. V lost 3 bases to trimming and J lost 3 bases, with 12 bases between them. CDR1 and CDR2 from the germline V gene are KGHSH and LQKENI. The CDR3 loop is CASSPIREVKNIQYF. CDR3 sequence (DNA): TGTGCCAGCTCACCGATAAGGGAGGTCAAAAACATTCAGTACTTC.

The chain combines TRBV12-3 or TRBV12-4 with TRBJ2-3, with 12 bases lining up with TRBD2. The CDR3 runs 15 residues. Trimming at V came to 6 bases and at J to 2 bases, leaving 3 bases not matched to a gene. The CDR3 loop reads CASRWTSGDTDTQYF. CDR3 sequence (DNA): TGTGCCAGCAGATGGACTAGCGGGGACACAGATACGCAGTATTTT.

The genes are TRBV12-3 or TRBV12-4 and TRBJ1-4; tentative D call: TRBD1 (5 bases). This CDR3 has 14 residues. Trimming stripped 2 bases from V and 6 bases from J, with 10 bases between. As DNA, the CDR3 is TGTGCCAGCAGTTTATCTGGGGCGGATGAAAAACTGTTTTTT. This translates into CASSLSGADEKLFF.

This clonotype was counted ten times or more. The chain uses TRBV7-2 and TRBJ1-2, with TRBD1 as a possible D gene (5 bases). V was trimmed by 2 bases and J by 7 bases, leaving 11 bases between them. The V gene's germline CDR1 is SGHTA and CDR2 FQGNSA. There are 13 residues in the CDR3. The CDR3 protein is CASSLTPGPGYTF. The CDR3 bases are TGTGCCAGCAGCTTAACGCCAGGGCCTGGCTACACCTTC.

This clonotype has just a few counts. The gene calls are TRBV6-5 and TRBJ1-2, with D possibly TRBD1 on 6 matching bases. Trimming cost V 5 bases and J 6 bases, with 16 bases left between them. Per the germline V gene, CDR1 is MNHEY and CDR2 is SVGAGI. The CDR3 is 14 residues long. CDR3 bases: TGTGCCAGCAGTCAAAAGGGGGAATCGGATGGCTACACCTTC. Residues: CASSQKGESDGYTF.

The rearrangement uses TRBV19 and TRBJ1-1; unclear D gene. The V end lost 7 bases, the J end lost 1 base, and 10 bases lay between the germline ends. The CDR3 extends over 13 amino acids. Germline V lookup: CDR1 LNHDA, CDR2 SQIVND (reference sequence). CDR3 amino acids: CASNEGGNTEAFF. CDR3 bases: TGTGCCAGTAACGAGGGCGGGAACACTGAAGCTTTCTTT.

J is TRBJ1-5 and V is TRBV6-2 or TRBV6-3; a weak D match, TRBD1 (5 bases). Trimming left V 6 bases short and J 3 bases short, with 18 bases between. The CDR3 is 16 amino acids. From germline, CDR1 is MNHEY and CDR2 SVGEGT. In DNA, the CDR3 is TGTGCCAGCAGCGGAACGGGGGTCAGGTCCAATCAGCCCCAGCATTTT. Protein: CASSGTGVRSNQPQHF.

This clonotype appeared once. The chain recombines TRBV13 with TRBJ2-3; a weak D match, TRBD2 (6 bases). Trimming cost V 5 bases and J 5 bases, with 17 bases left between them. Germline lookup yields CDR1 PRHDT and CDR2 FYEKMQ (reference sequence). CDR3 length: 15 residues. CDR3 sequence: CASSPTRSSGDTQYF. In nucleotides, the CDR3 is TGTGCCAGCAGCCCGACTAGGAGTTCCGGAGATACGCAGTATTTT.